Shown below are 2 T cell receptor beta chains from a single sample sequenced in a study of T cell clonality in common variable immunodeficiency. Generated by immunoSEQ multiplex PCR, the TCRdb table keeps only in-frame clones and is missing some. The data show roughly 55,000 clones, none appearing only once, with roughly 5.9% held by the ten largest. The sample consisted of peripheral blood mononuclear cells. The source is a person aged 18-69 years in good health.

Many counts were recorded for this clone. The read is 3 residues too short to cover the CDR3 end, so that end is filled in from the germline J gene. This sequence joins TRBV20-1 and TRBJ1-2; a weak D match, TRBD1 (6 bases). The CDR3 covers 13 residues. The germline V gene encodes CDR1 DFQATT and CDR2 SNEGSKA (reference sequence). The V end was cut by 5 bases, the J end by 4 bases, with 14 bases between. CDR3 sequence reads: CSALDGTPYGYTF. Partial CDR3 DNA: TGCAGTGCTCTAGACGGGACACCCTATGGC.

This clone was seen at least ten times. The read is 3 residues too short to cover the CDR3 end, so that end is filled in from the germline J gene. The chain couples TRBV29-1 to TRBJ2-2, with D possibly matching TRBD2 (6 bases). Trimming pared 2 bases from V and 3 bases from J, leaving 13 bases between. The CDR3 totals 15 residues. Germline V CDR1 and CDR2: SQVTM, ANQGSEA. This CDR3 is CSVELAGRYTGELFF. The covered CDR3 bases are TGCAGCGTTGAACTGGCAGGGAGGTACACCGGGGAG.